This T cell receptor (beta chain) derives from a study of OX40 agonist ivuxolimab in advanced cancers. Study summary: In this cohort, patients received ivuxolimab, an agonistic anti-OX40 (CD134) antibody. Study-wide results and limits: Expanded clones belonging to CD8+ T cells outnumbered, on average, those of CD4+.

Comments on this clone: Its antigen is not known.

Clones were sequenced by immunoSEQ multiplex PCR, and TCRdb holds only the in-frame ones, with some missing. The sample has roughly 48,000 clones, 75% to 85% seen once. The source material was CD4+ or CD8+ T cells sorted from blood, sampled in a trial of the OX40 agonist ivuxolimab. The receptor was derived from an adult with an advanced solid tumor such as melanoma, head and neck, liver or kidney cancer.

The DNA of the CDR3 is TGTGCCAGTAGTATGCAGGGGGGTGATGAAAAACTGTTTTTT. The encoded protein is CASSMQGGDEKLFF. The chain carries TRBV19 and TRBJ1-4; 7 bases agree with TRBD1. The CDR3 runs 14 residues. The ends lost 3 bases at V and 6 bases at J; junction bases unmatched: 4. The germline gives CDR1 LNHDA, CDR2 SQIVND (reference sequence).